The 6 T cell receptor beta chains given below trace back to one sample, sequenced in a study of T cells in Graves' hyperthyroidism and ophthalmopathy. Using RNA transcripts as the source, TCR beta CDR3 regions were amplified. The study used the HTBI primer set for a first-round RT-PCR of the TCR CDR3. TCRdb re-called the multiplex PCR reads with MiXCR, one entry per CDR3 protein. The sample gives roughly 500,000 distinct CDR3 sequences, 35% to 55% of which show up once; about 20% is in the top ten. Material for sequencing was peripheral blood or thyroid tissue (not recorded which). The receptors stem from an adult woman with Graves' disease, either hyperthyroidism or ophthalmopathy (not recorded which).

This clonotype has only a few counts. The chain has TRBV19 and TRBJ2-5, with D perhaps TRBD1 or TRBD2 (5 bases each). Germline CDR1 is LNHDA and CDR2 is SQIVND (reference sequence). There are 14 residues in the CDR3. With 6 bases removed from V and 5 bases from J, the gap between germline ends came to 16 bases. CDR3 in amino acids: CASSLSGRRETQYF. The CDR3 nucleotides are TGTGCCAGTAGCCTCTCGGGGCGTCGGGAGACCCAGTACTTC. Full variable domain (rest looked up from reference TRBV19 and TRBJ2-5): DGGITQSPKYLFRKEGQNVTLSCEQNLNHDAMYWYRQDPGQGLRLIYYSQIVNDFQKGDIAEGYSVSREKKESFPLTVTSAQKNPTAFYLCASSLSGRRETQYFGPGTRLLVL.

The rearrangement uses TRBV28 and TRBJ1-6; perhaps TRBD1 as D (5 bases). The germline gives CDR1 MDHEN, CDR2 SYDVKM. V was cut by 6 bases and J by 15 bases, with 18 bases left in between. CDR3 length equals 13 residues. CDR3 region: CASSSPPRGSLHF. CDR3 in DNA: TGTGCCAGCAGCAGTCCACCGCGGGGGAGCCTCCACTTT.

This clonotype has at least ten counts. This CDR3 reads CAKCVATGIRSTGELFF. CDR3 nucleotide sequence: TGTGCCAAATGTGTCGCAACTGGGATTCGATCCACCGGGGAGCTGTTTTTT. The chain couples TRBV10-3 to TRBJ2-2; D is unclear. This CDR3 comprises 17 residues. Per the germline V gene, CDR1 is ENHRY and CDR2 is SYGVKD. Trimming removed 10 bases from V and 4 bases from J, with 25 bases in between.

This clonotype has a count of ten or more. The chain links TRBV5-1 to TRBJ2-7; weak D call: TRBD2 (5 bases). CDR3 length equals 15 residues. CDR1 and CDR2 from the germline V gene are SGHRS and YFSETQ. The V end was cut by 6 bases, the J end by 8 bases, with 24 bases between. CDR3 in DNA: TGCGCCAGCACCCTCGATCGGGCGGGCCTCGGGAAGCAGTACTTC. Residues: CASTLDRAGLGKQYF.

V and J are TRBV30 and TRBJ2-5, with 8 bases identical to TRBD2. Germline CDR1 reads GTSNPN; CDR2 reads SVGIG (reference sequence). This CDR3 has 14 residues. Unmatched junction bases numbered 4, after V lost 2 bases and J lost 2 bases. The CDR3 protein is CAWSRGGPQETQYF. In DNA form, the CDR3 reads TGTGCCTGGAGTCGGGGGGGACCGCAAGAGACCCAGTACTTC.

The chain links TRBV2 to TRBJ2-2; the D is unclear. Germline V gives CDR1 SNHLY, CDR2 FYNNEI. CDR3 length equals 12 residues. Trimming took off 2 bases at V and 8 bases at J, with 6 bases between the two ends. In nucleotides, the CDR3 is TGTGCCAGCAGTGAATCGACAGGGGAGCTGTTTTTT. This translates into CASSESTGELFF.